These 31 T cell receptor beta chains were all obtained from the same sample, sequenced in a study of T cell changes during pregnancy in multiple sclerosis. Clones were sequenced by immunoSEQ multiplex PCR, and TCRdb holds only the in-frame ones, with some missing. This table holds some 30,000 clones, over 75% found once. The sample here was CD8+ T cells from peripheral blood mononuclear cells, taken in the second trimester of pregnancy. Receptor source: a female donor with multiple sclerosis, enrolled in a pregnancy study.

V is TRBV2 and J is TRBJ2-7, with 7 positions matching TRBD2. The CDR3 extends over 15 amino acids. V lost 0 bases and J lost 6; bases outside the gene matches: 8. CDR1 and CDR2 from the germline V gene are SNHLY and FYNNEI. DNA of the CDR3: TGTGCCAGCAGTGAAGCGCGAGCGGGGAGGGGCGAGCAGTACTTC. Translating it yields CASSEARAGRGEQYF.

This chain's CDR3 is CSVPDGQIDTQYF. The CDR3 nucleotides read TGCAGCGTTCCCGATGGACAGATAGATACGCAGTATTTT. The chain uses TRBV29-1 and TRBJ2-3, with a weak D call TRBD1 (6 bases). CDR1 SQVTM and CDR2 ANQGSEA come from the germline V gene. This CDR3 region has 13 residues. V was cut by 5 bases and J by 5 bases, with 14 bases left in between.

The V gene is TRBV7-9, the J gene TRBJ2-7; D is possibly TRBD2 (6 bases). The CDR3 is 15 amino acids. V was cut by 5 bases and J by 2 bases, with 16 bases left in between. Germline-derived CDR1 and CDR2 are SEHNR and FQNEAQ (reference sequence). The CDR3: CASSPPNRRAYEQYF. In DNA form, the CDR3 reads TGTGCCAGCAGCCCCCCGAACCGGAGGGCCTACGAGCAGTACTTC.

The rearrangement uses TRBV5-4 and TRBJ2-1; the D is unclear. The CDR3 spans 12 residues. Germline V CDR1 and CDR2: SGHNT, YYREEE (reference sequence). With 1 base removed from V and 11 bases from J, the gap between germline ends came to 10 bases. Written as DNA, the CDR3 is TGTGCCAGCAGCTTGATTGCGGATAAGCAGTTCTTC. This gives the protein CASSLIADKQFF.

This chain links TRBV6-5 with TRBJ2-5, with 8 bases matching TRBD1. Unmatched junction bases numbered 10, after V lost 8 bases and J lost 2 bases. CDR3 length equals 15 residues. Looked up from germline, CDR1 is MNHEY and CDR2 is SVGAGI. The CDR3 sequence: CASAQGASVQETQYF. The DNA of the CDR3 is TGTGCCAGCGCTCAGGGGGCGAGCGTACAAGAGACCCAGTACTTC.

This clone was detected once. This sequence joins TRBV28 and TRBJ2-3, with 10 bases matching TRBD2. Germline lookup yields CDR1 MDHEN and CDR2 SYDVKM. This CDR3 has 16 residues. V lost 3 bases, J lost 3 bases, and 6 bases stayed unmatched. The CDR3 DNA sequence: TGTGCCAGCAGTTTTAAAACTAGCGGGGTTACAGATACGCAGTATTTT. It yields the protein CASSFKTSGVTDTQYF.

This rearrangement joins TRBV5-4 to TRBJ2-2; D is perhaps TRBD2 (5 bases). There are 16 residues in the CDR3. CDR1 SGHNT and CDR2 YYREEE come from the germline V gene (reference sequence). Trimming shortened V by 0 bases and J by 1 base, and 10 bases separated the two germline ends. CDR3 sequence: CASSLGGLGNTGELFF. CDR3 coding DNA: TGTGCCAGCAGCTTGGGCGGACTGGGGAACACCGGGGAGCTGTTTTTT.

This clone was detected only once. J is TRBJ1-1 and V is TRBV12-1; the table's D call, TRBD1, was not checked against the DNA. TRBV12-1 is noted as a pseudogene. The CDR3 runs 18 residues. CDR3 DNA: TGTGCCAGTCCTGGTACCGACAGGCCGGTGATCTGGGGCACTGAAGCTTTCTTT. Its translation: CASPGTDRPVIWGTEAFF.

The gene calls are TRBV6-5 and TRBJ1-2; a weak D match, TRBD1 (5 bases). The V gene lost 5 bases and the J gene lost 8 bases, with 9 bases spanning the gap. This CDR3 is built from 11 residues. In germline, CDR1 is MNHEY, CDR2 SVGAGI. The CDR3 DNA is TGTGCCAGCAGTGACAGCCGCGGCTACACCTTC. It specifies CASSDSRGYTF.

This chain links TRBV30 with TRBJ2-2; weak D call: TRBD1 (6 bases). Trimming took 3 bases from V and 3 from J, leaving 14 bases between them. This CDR3 is built from 15 residues. Germline values: CDR1 GTSNPN, CDR2 SVGIG (reference sequence). Here the CDR3 reads CAWSRTVGDTGELFF. CDR3 nucleotide sequence: TGTGCCTGGAGCAGGACAGTGGGCGACACCGGGGAGCTGTTTTTT.

This rearrangement joins TRBV27 to TRBJ2-1; TRBD2 agrees at 9 bases. The CDR3 runs 15 residues. Germline lookup yields CDR1 MNHEY and CDR2 SMNVEV (reference sequence). J gave up 8 bases and V 3 bases, and 8 bases lay outside the gene matches. CDR3 nucleotides: TGTGCCAGCAGTTTGCGTAGCGGGAGAATTTATGAGCAGTTCTTC. Its translation is CASSLRSGRIYEQFF.

Relative to its sample, this clone is large (0.1 to 1%). The rearrangement links TRBV27 to TRBJ2-7, with a possible D match to TRBD2 (6 bases). The germline V gene has CDR1 MNHEY and CDR2 SMNVEV (reference sequence). The germline V and J ends were trimmed by 8 bases and 2 bases, with 13 bases remaining between them. The CDR3 is 13 amino acids. The CDR3 region has the DNA TGTGCCAGCGGACGCGGGACCCCCTACGAGCAGTACTTC. Protein: CASGRGTPYEQYF.

This clone showed up just once. The rearrangement links TRBV27 to TRBJ1-2; 10 bases are shared with TRBD1. V gave up 10 bases and J gave up 8 bases; unmatched junction bases: 4. This CDR3 spans 11 amino acids. The V gene's germline CDR1 is MNHEY and CDR2 SMNVEV (reference sequence). Written as DNA, the CDR3 is TGTGCCACCAGGACAGGGGGAGGCTACACCTTC. Translated: CATRTGGGYTF.

This clone was seen more than once but under ten times. V and J are TRBV5-6 and TRBJ1-1; TRBD1 might be the D (6 bases). Trimming removed 1 base from V and 3 bases from J, with 10 bases in between. CDR1 is SGHDT, CDR2 YYEEEE, per germline. The CDR3 has 14 residues. The CDR3 is CASSLWGLDTEAFF. The CDR3 DNA reads as TGTGCCAGCAGCTTGTGGGGGCTAGACACTGAAGCTTTCTTT.

This clone was found once. The genes are TRBV28 and TRBJ1-1; 7 nucleotides match TRBD1. V shed 5 bases and J 6 bases; nucleotides not matched to a gene: 6. CDR1 and CDR2 from the germline V gene are MDHEN and SYDVKM. The length of the CDR3 is 13 residues. The CDR3 DNA reads TGTGCCAGCAGTCCCGACAGGGCCCCTGAAGCTTTCTTT. This gives the protein CASSPDRAPEAFF. Combining the CDR3 with reference TRBV28 and TRBJ1-1 gives the whole variable domain DVKVTQSSRYLVKRTGEKVFLECVQDMDHENMFWYRQDPGLGLRLIYFSYDVKMKEKGDIPEGYSVSREKKERFSLILESASTNQTSMYLCASSPDRAPEAFFGQGTRLTVV.

The V gene is TRBV5-1, the J gene TRBJ1-1; 7 bases agree with TRBD1. Germline loops: CDR1 SGHRS, CDR2 YFSETQ. The CDR3 is made up of 13 amino acids. With V trimmed by 0 bases and J by 7 bases, 3 bases remained unmatched. The CDR3 region is CASSLGQGNEAFF. The CDR3 DNA follows: TGCGCCAGCAGCTTGGGACAGGGTAATGAAGCTTTCTTT.

The rearrangement uses TRBV6-4 and TRBJ2-1, with TRBD2 identical over 13 bases. The CDR3 spans 15 residues. Germline V gives CDR1 MRHNA, CDR2 SNTAGT. The J segment lost 5 bases and the V segment lost 6 bases, leaving 4 bases of the junction unmatched. As DNA, the CDR3 is TGTGCCAGCAGCGCGGGACTAGCGGGAAACAATGAGCAGTTCTTC. Protein: CASSAGLAGNNEQFF.

The chain links TRBV10-3 to TRBJ2-2; a weak D match, TRBD1 (7 bases). CDR3 size: 16 residues. The V gene's germline CDR1 is ENHRY and CDR2 SYGVKD. Trimming took off 6 bases at V and 3 bases at J, with 17 bases between the two ends. CDR3 bases: TGTGCCATCAGAGACTTGCCCAGGGGGGACACCGGGGAGCTGTTTTTT. Encoded protein: CAIRDLPRGDTGELFF.

This chain connects TRBV5-1 to TRBJ2-5; 10 nucleotides line up with TRBD2. After removal of 0 bases from V and 3 bases from J, the junction contained 11 bases not matched to a gene. The germline V gene has CDR1 SGHRS and CDR2 YFSETQ. The CDR3 spans 18 residues. CDR3 in DNA: TGCGCCAGCAGCTTGGTTGGACTAGCGGAGGTGCTAAAAGAGACCCAGTACTTC. This gives the protein CASSLVGLAEVLKETQYF.

This chain joins TRBV27 and TRBJ2-2; a weak D match, TRBD2 (5 bases). Germline CDR1 MNHEY, CDR2 SMNVEV (reference sequence). The CDR3 loop spans 12 amino acids. Between the trimmed V and J ends, which lost 8 bases and 7 bases, there was a span of 11 bases. The CDR3: CASGRGGGELFF. The CDR3, as DNA: TGTGCCAGCGGGAGAGGAGGCGGGGAGCTGTTTTTT.

The chain couples TRBV11-2 to TRBJ1-3; D is ambiguous. Trimming removed 5 bases from V and 0 bases from J, with 11 bases in between. CDR1 is SGHAT, CDR2 FQNNGV, per germline. This CDR3 contains 15 residues. Here the CDR3 DNA reads TGTGCCAGCAGCCCTATCGTAAGCTCTGGAAACACCATATATTTT. Protein sequence: CASSPIVSSGNTIYF.

The chain recombines TRBV19 with TRBJ2-1, with D perhaps TRBD2 (7 bases). The germline V gene has CDR1 LNHDA and CDR2 SQIVND (reference sequence). This CDR3 contains 17 residues. The V end lost 2 bases, the J end lost 0 bases, and 14 bases lay between the germline ends. As DNA, the CDR3 is TGTGCCAGTAGTATAAGGGGGGGCCCCGCCTCCTACAATGAGCAGTTCTTC. As protein: CASSIRGGPASYNEQFF.

This clone has a single count. The chain carries TRBV6-1 and TRBJ2-7, with 9 bases lining up with TRBD2. CDR1 is MNHNS and CDR2 is SASEGT in the germline V gene. The CDR3 runs to 16 residues. With 3 bases clipped from V and 7 bases from J, the junction kept 13 bases outside the gene matches. The CDR3 coding sequence is TGTGCCAGCAGTGATACTATAGCGGGAGCGGGTATGGAGCAGTACTTC. This encodes CASSDTIAGAGMEQYF.

V gene TRBV29-1 combines with J gene TRBJ2-3, with D possibly being TRBD2 (5 bases). Germline V gene data show CDR1 as SQVTM and CDR2 as ANQGSEA. Trimming removed 7 bases from V and 4 bases from J, with 18 bases in between. This CDR3 has 14 amino acids. The CDR3 bases are TGCAGCGCCGTCATCTACGGAGGTTCAGATACGCAGTATTTT. It translates to CSAVIYGGSDTQYF.

This sequence joins TRBV9 and TRBJ2-7; 11 bases are a match to TRBD2. V trimming: 3 bases; J trimming: 4 bases; junction bases outside the gene matches: 3. The germline CDR1 and CDR2 sequences are SGDLS and YYNGEE. The CDR3 is 14 residues long. The CDR3 coding sequence is TGTGCCAGCAGCGACTCTAGCGGGGGGTACGAGCAGTACTTC. As protein: CASSDSSGGYEQYF.

V is TRBV27 and J is TRBJ2-1; 8 bases are a match to TRBD1. CDR3 size: 15 residues. V trimming: 10 bases; J trimming: 4 bases; junction bases outside the gene matches: 12. The V gene's germline CDR1 is MNHEY and CDR2 SMNVEV (reference sequence). The CDR3 reads CATNRGVLPYNEQFF. DNA of the CDR3: TGTGCCACCAACAGGGGGGTATTACCTTACAATGAGCAGTTCTTC.

J is TRBJ2-7 and V is TRBV27; D is perhaps TRBD2 (5 bases). Germline CDR1 reads MNHEY; CDR2 reads SMNVEV (reference sequence). The CDR3 is made up of 15 amino acids. V was clipped by 4 bases and J by 3 bases, with 16 bases between them. Here the CDR3 reads CASSSLAKPDYEQYF. The CDR3 DNA reads as TGTGCCAGCAGTTCTCTAGCCAAACCAGACTACGAGCAGTACTTC.

The V and J genes are TRBV15 and TRBJ2-5, with 10 bases fitting TRBD1. TRBJ2-7 matches the DNA end more closely, so the J call is doubtful. The germline V gene encodes CDR1 LNHNV and CDR2 YYDKDF (reference sequence). This CDR3 has 14 residues. Here the CDR3 DNA reads TGTGCCACCAGCGGGAGGACAGGGGGCTACGAGCAGTACTTC. Residues: CATSGRTGGYEQYF.

The chain couples TRBV27 to TRBJ2-7; 10 bases line up with TRBD1. Trimming removed 4 bases from V and 1 base from J; junction bases left unmatched: 10. The CDR3 runs to 17 residues. CDR1 MNHEY and CDR2 SMNVEV come from the germline V gene (reference sequence). CDR3 loop: CASSSPTGGPFSYEQYF. The CDR3, as DNA: TGTGCCAGCAGTTCACCGACAGGGGGCCCTTTTTCCTACGAGCAGTACTTC.

The gene calls are TRBV30 and TRBJ2-7; the match to TRBD1 covers 9 bases. There are 14 residues in the CDR3. V trimming: 1 base; J trimming: 4 bases; junction bases outside the gene matches: 5. Germline CDR1 is GTSNPN and CDR2 is SVGIG (reference sequence). The CDR3 DNA reads TGTGCCTGGAGTGCAACAGGGGGCCCATACGAGCAGTACTTC. Residues: CAWSATGGPYEQYF.

The chain employs TRBV6-1 and TRBJ2-3; no clear D. Germline-derived CDR1 and CDR2 are MNHNS and SASEGT. The CDR3 consists of 14 residues. The V end was cut by 4 bases, the J end by 0 bases, with 8 bases between. DNA of the CDR3: TGTGCCAGCAGTGTACGGGTTAGCACAGATACGCAGTATTTT. Translating gives CASSVRVSTDTQYF.